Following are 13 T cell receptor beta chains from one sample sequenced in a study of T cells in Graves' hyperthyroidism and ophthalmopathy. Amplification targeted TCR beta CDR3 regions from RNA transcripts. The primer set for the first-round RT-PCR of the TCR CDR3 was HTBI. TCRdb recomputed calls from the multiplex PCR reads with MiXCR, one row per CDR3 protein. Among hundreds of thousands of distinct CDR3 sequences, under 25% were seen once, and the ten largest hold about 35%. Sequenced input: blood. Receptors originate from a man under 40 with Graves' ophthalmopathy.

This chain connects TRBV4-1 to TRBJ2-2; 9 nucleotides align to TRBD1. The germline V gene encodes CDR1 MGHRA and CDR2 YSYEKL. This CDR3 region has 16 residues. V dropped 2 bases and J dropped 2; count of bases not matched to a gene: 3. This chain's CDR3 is CASSQPGQGNTGELFF. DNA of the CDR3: TGCGCCAGCAGCCAACCGGGACAGGGAAACACCGGGGAGCTGTTTTTT.

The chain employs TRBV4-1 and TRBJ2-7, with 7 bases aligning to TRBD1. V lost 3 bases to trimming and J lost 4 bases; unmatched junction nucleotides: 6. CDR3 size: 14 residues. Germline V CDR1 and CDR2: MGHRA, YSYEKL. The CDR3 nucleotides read TGCGCCAGCAGCCAGCCGGGACAGAGGTACGAGCAGTACTTC. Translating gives CASSQPGQRYEQYF.

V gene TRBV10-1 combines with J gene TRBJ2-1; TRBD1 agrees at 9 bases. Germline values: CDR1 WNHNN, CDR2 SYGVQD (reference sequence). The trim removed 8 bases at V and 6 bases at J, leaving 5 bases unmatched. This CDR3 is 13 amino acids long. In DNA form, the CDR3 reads TGCGCCAGCCCTAGGGGACAGGGCAATGAGCAGTTCTTC. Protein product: CASPRGQGNEQFF.

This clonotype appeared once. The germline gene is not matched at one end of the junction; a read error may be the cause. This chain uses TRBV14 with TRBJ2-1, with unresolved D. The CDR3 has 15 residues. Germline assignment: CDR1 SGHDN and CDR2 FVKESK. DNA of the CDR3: TGTGCCAGCAGCCAGGCGGTTACTACCTACAGTGAGCAGTTCTTC. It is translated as CASSQAVTTYSEQFF.

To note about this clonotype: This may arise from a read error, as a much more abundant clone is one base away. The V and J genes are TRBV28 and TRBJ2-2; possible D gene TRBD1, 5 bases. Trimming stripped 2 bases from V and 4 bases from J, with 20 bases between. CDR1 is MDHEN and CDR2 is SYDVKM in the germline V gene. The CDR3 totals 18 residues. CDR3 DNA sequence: TGTGCCAGCAGTTTAGTTCCTGTCCACAGGATCCGCACCGGGGAGCTGTTTTTT. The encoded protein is CASSLVPVHRIRTGELFF.

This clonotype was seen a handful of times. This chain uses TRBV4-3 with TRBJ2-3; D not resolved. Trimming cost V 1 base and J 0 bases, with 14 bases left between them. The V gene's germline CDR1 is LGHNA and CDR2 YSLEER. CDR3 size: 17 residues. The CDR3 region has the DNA TGCGCCAGCAGCCAAGGGATCAGGACCTCAAGCACAGATACGCAGTATTTT. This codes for CASSQGIRTSSTDTQYF.

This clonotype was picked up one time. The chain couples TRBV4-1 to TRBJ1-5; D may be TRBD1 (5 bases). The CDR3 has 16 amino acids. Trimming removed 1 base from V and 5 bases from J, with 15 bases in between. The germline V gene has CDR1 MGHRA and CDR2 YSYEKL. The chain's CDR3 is CASSQGTRPGDQPQHF. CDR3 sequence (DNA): TGCGCCAGCAGCCAAGGGACAAGGCCTGGGGATCAGCCCCAGCATTTT.

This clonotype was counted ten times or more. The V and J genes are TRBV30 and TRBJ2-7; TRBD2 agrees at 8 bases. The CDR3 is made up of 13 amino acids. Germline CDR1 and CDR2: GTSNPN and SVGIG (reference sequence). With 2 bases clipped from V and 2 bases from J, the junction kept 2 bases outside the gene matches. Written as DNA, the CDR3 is TGTGCCTGGAGTCGGGGGGGTACCTACGAGCAGTACTTC. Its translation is CAWSRGGTYEQYF.

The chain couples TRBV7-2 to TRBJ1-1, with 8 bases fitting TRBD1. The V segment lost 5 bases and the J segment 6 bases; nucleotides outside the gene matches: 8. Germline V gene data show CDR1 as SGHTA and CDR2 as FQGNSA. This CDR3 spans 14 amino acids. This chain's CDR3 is CASSPGQGIAEAFF. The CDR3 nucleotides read TGTGCCAGCAGCCCTGGACAGGGTATCGCTGAAGCTTTCTTT.

CDR3 region: CAWSAPPDRGFEKLFF. The CDR3 nucleotides read TGTGCCTGGAGTGCCCCCCCGGACAGGGGCTTTGAAAAACTGTTTTTT. The gene calls are TRBV30 and TRBJ1-4; 9 bases map to TRBD1. Per germline, CDR1 GTSNPN and CDR2 SVGIG (reference sequence). The ends lost 1 base at V and 7 bases at J; junction bases unmatched: 10. The CDR3 runs to 16 residues.

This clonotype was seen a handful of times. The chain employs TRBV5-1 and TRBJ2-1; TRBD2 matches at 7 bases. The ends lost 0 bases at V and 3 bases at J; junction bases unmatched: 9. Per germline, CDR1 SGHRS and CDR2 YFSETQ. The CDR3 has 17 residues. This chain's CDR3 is CASSLALASGIYNEQFF. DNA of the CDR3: TGCGCCAGCAGCTTGGCCCTGGCTAGCGGCATCTACAATGAGCAGTTCTTC.

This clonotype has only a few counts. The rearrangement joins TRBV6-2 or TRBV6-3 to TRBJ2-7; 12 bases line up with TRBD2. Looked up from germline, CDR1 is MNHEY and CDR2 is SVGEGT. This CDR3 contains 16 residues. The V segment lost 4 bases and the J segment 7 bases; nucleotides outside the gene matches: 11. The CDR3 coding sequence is TGTGCCAGCAGTTCCTATCCGACTAGCGGGAGTGGAGAGCAGTACTTC. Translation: CASSSYPTSGSGEQYF.

In nucleotides, the CDR3 is TGCAGTGCTAGAGATCGGGGCGGGAGGGCCAACACCGGGGAGCTGTTTTTT. Amino acid sequence: CSARDRGGRANTGELFF. The chain joins TRBV20-1 to TRBJ2-2; 9 bases agree with TRBD2. Looked up from germline, CDR1 is DFQATT and CDR2 is SNEGSKA (reference sequence). V shed 0 bases and J 2 bases; nucleotides not matched to a gene: 7. The CDR3 is 17 amino acids.